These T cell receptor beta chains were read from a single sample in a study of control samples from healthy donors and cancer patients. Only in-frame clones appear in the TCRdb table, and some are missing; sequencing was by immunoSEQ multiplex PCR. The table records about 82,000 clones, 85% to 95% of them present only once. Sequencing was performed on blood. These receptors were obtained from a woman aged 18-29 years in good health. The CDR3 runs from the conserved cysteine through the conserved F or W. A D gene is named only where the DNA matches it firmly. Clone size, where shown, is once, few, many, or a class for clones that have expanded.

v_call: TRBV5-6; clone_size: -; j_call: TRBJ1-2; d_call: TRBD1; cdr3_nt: TGTGCCAGCAGCTTCAGACAGGGGTGGTATGGCTACACCTTC; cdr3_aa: CASSFRQGWYGYTF
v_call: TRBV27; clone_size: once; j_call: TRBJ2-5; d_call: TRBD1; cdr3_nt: TGTGCCAGCAGGGGTCTTGACAGGGGAGAGACCCAGTACTTC; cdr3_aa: CASRGLDRGETQYF
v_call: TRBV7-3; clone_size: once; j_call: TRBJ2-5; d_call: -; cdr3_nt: TGTGCCAGCAGCTTACGCGAGGGGGAGACCCAGTACTTC; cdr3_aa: CASSLREGETQYF
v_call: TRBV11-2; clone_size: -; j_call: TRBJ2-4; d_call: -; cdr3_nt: TGTGCCAGCAGCCCGGAGCAGGGGAGGAAAAACATTCAGTACTTC; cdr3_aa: CASSPEQGRKNIQYF
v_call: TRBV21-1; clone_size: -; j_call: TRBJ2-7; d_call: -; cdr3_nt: TGTGCCAGCAGCAAGGGGGGAATCTACGAGCAGTACTTC; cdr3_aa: CASSKGGIYEQYF
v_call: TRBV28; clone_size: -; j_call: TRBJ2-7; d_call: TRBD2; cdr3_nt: TGTGCCAGCAGCCGGAGCGGGATCTTAGTCGAGCAGTACTTC; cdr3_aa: CASSRSGILVEQYF
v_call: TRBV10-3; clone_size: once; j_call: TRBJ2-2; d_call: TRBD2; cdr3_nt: TGTGCCATCAGCGATTTTCGGGTGTTCCGGGAGGGGAAAAACACCGGGGAGCTGTTTTTT; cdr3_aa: CAISDFRVFREGKNTGELFF
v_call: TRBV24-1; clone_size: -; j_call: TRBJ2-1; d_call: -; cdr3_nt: TGTGCCACCAGTGATTCGGGGAAAACCTACAATGAGCAGTTCTTC; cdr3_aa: CATSDSGKTYNEQFF
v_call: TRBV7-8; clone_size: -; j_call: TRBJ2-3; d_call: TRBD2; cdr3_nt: TGTGCCAGCAGCTTAACCGCGGGGGGATATAGCACAGATACGCAGTATTTT; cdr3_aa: CASSLTAGGYSTDTQYF
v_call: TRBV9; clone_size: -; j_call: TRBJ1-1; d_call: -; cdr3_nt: TGTGCCAGCAGCGAACAGCCGTGGGGAAGGGCCATGAACACTGAAGCTTTCTTT; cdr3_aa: CASSEQPWGRAMNTEAFF
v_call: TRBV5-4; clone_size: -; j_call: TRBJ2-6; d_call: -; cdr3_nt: TGTGCCAGCAGCTCTGGCCTCCGCCCCCCCTCTGGGGCCAACGTCCTGACTTTC; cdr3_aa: CASSSGLRPPSGANVLTF
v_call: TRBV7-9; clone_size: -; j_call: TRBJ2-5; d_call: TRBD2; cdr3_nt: TGTGCCAGCAGCCCCGGCCGGGGGGGATCCGAGACCCAGTACTTC; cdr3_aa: CASSPGRGGSETQYF
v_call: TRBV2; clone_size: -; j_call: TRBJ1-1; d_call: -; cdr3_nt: TGTGCCAGCAGTCATCCGGGCGCCGGGGCTGAAGCTTTCTTT; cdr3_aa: CASSHPGAGAEAFF
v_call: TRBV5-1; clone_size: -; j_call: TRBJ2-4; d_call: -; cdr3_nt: TGCGCCAGCAGCTTGATCGGTTATGGCAAAAACATTCAGTACTTC; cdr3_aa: CASSLIGYGKNIQYF
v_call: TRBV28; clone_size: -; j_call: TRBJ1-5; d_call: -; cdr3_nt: TGTGCCAGCAGCCGACTATTTACAGGGACCAATCAGCCCCAGCATTTT; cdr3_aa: CASSRLFTGTNQPQHF
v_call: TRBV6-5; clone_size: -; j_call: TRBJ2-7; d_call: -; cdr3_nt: TGTGCCAGCAGACCCGACAGTCTACCCTCCTACGAGCAGTACTTC; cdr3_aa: CASRPDSLPSYEQYF
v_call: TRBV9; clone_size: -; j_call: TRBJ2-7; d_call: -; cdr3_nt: TGTGCCAGCAGCGTAGGAACCCAGGGCTCCTACGAGCAGTACTTC; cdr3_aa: CASSVGTQGSYEQYF
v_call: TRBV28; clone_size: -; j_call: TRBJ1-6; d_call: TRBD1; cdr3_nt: TGTGCCAGCAGGCCCAGGGACAGGGGTACTTCACCCCTCCACTTT; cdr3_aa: CASRPRDRGTSPLHF
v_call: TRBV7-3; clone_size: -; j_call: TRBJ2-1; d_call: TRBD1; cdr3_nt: TGTGCCAGCAGCTTGACACCGGGACAGTGGTTTCGTGGGGACTCCTACAATGAGCAGTTCTTC; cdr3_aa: CASSLTPGQWFRGDSYNEQFF
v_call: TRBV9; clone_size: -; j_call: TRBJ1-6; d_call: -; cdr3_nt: TGTGCCAGCAGCGTCGCCGGGAGCACCAATTCACCCCTCCACTTT; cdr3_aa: CASSVAGSTNSPLHF
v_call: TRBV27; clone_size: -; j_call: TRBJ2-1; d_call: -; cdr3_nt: TGTGCCAGCAGTTTAAGGCTAGGAGTCGTGGATGAGCAGTTCTTC; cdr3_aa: CASSLRLGVVDEQFF
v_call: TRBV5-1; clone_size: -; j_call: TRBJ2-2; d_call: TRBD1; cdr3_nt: TGCGCCAGCAGCTTTGGGGACAGAGAAACCGGGGAGCTGTTTTTT; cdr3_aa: CASSFGDRETGELFF
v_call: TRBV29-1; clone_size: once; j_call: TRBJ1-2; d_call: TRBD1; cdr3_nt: TGCAGCGTTGATACGGTGGGGACAGACGGCTACACCTTC; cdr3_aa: CSVDTVGTDGYTF
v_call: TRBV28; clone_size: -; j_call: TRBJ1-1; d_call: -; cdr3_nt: TGTGCCAGCAGTTTGGCGTCTGAAGCTTTCTTT; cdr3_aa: CASSLASEAFF
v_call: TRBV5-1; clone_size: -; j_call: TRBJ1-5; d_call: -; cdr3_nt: TGCGCCAGCAGCTTGGAGGGGGGAAAGCAGCCCCAGCATTTT; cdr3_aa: CASSLEGGKQPQHF
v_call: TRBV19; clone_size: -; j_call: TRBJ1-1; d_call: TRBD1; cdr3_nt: TGTGCCAGTAGTCTCCGACAGGGGACTGAAGCTTTCTTT; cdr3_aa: CASSLRQGTEAFF
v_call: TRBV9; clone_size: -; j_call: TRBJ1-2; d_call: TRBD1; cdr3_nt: TGTGCCAGCAGCCTCCGGGACAGAGTCTTCGGCTATGGCTACACCTTC; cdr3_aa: CASSLRDRVFGYGYTF
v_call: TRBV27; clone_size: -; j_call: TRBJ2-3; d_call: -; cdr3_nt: TGTGCCAGCAGTTTATCGAATGGGGTGGGGACTAGCACAGATACGCAGTATTTT; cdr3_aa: CASSLSNGVGTSTDTQYF
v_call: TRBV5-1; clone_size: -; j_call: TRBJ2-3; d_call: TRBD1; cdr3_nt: TGCGCCAGCAGCCGGCAGGGACAGGGCTTAGATACGCAGTATTTT; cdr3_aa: CASSRQGQGLDTQYF
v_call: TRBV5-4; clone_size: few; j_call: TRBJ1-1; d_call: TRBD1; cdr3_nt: TGTGCCAGCAGCGGACGACAGGGTCATGAAGCTTTCTTT; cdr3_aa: CASSGRQGHEAFF
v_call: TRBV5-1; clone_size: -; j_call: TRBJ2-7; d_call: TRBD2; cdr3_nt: TGCGCCAGCAGCTCCACCGCGGGAGGGCCCTACGAGCAGTACTTC; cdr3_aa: CASSSTAGGPYEQYF
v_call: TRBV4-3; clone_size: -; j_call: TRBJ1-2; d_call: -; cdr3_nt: TGCGCCAGCAGCCAAGATCAGGGTATGGGCTATGGCTACACCTTC; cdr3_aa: CASSQDQGMGYGYTF
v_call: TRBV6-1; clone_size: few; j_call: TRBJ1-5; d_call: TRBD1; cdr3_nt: TGTGCCAGCAGTGGACCTGGGGGACAGGGCGGCAATCAGCCCCAGCATTTT; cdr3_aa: CASSGPGGQGGNQPQHF
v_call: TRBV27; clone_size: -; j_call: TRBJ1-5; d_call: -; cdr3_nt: TGTGCCAGCAGTTTCCTCCTCCAACCCCAGCATTTT; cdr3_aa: CASSFLLQPQHF
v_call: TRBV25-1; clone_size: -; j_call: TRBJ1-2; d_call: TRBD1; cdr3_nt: TGTGCCAGCAGTGGTCATTCGGGACAGAGCTATGGCTACACCTTC; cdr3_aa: CASSGHSGQSYGYTF
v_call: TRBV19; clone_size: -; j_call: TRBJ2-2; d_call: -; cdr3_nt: TGTGCCAGTAGTATTGCGCGGAACACCGGGGAGCTGTTTTTT; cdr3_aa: CASSIARNTGELFF
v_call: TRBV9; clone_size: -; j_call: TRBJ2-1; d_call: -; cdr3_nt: TGTGCCAGCAGCGTAGTCGGAGTTCGGGGGGAGCAGTTCTTC; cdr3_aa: CASSVVGVRGEQFF